A single sample gave rise to the 26 T cell receptor beta chains below, sequenced in a study of T-cell reconstitution after alpha-beta-depleted transplantation in children. Unique molecular identifiers were incorporated into the prepared TCRbeta library. TCRdb re-derived calls from the PCR reads in MiXCR, one entry per CDR3 protein. This sample carries around 200,000 distinct CDR3 sequences, roughly 8.1% of them seen once, and the ten largest clones take approximately 40%. The specimen was PBMCs, mostly from graft donor cells, collected 360 days after TCRalphabeta/CD19-depleted stem cell transplant. These receptors were collected from a male patient between 2 and 10 years old who had a stem cell transplant for acute myeloid leukemia, so the T cells may come from the graft donor.

The chain recombines TRBV3-1 with TRBJ2-1; D could derive from TRBD1 or TRBD2 (6 bases each). Germline V CDR1 and CDR2: LGHDT, YNNKEL (reference sequence). V was shortened by 2 bases and J by 8 bases, with 19 bases between the two germline ends. The CDR3 covers 16 residues. In DNA, the CDR3 is TGTGCCAGCAGCCAATTCGGAAACGGGGGCTGGTATGAGCAGTTCTTC. Translated: CASSQFGNGGWYEQFF.

The chain couples TRBV7-9 to TRBJ1-1; D gene ambiguous. This CDR3 is built from 13 residues. Germline CDR1 SEHNR, CDR2 FQNEAQ (reference sequence). V dropped 2 bases and J dropped 0 bases, with 4 bases sitting between them. The CDR3, as DNA: TGTGCCAGCAGCTTACCAGTGAACACTGAAGCTTTCTTT. This encodes CASSLPVNTEAFF.

V usage is TRBV7-9 and J usage is TRBJ1-2, with no clear D. V was shortened by 5 bases and J by 3 bases, with 10 bases between the two germline ends. The V gene's germline CDR1 is SEHNR and CDR2 FQNEAQ (reference sequence). This CDR3 contains 13 residues. CDR3 residues: CASSLPKDYGYTF. DNA of the CDR3: TGTGCCAGCAGCCTCCCAAAGGACTATGGCTACACCTTC. Complete variable domain (other parts from reference TRBV7-9 and TRBJ1-2): DTGVSQNPRHKITKRGQNVTFRCDPISEHNRLYWYRQTLGQGPEFLTYFQNEAQLEKSRLLSDRFSAERPKGSFSTLEIQRTEQGDSAMYLCASSLPKDYGYTFGSGTRLTVV.

This clonotype was seen repeatedly, ten times or more. The chain carries TRBV29-1 and TRBJ2-5; no firm D call. The CDR3 totals 13 residues. Per germline, CDR1 SQVTM and CDR2 ANQGSEA. Trimming stripped 4 bases from V and 5 bases from J, with 14 bases between. CDR3 loop: CSVVSGAEETQYF. The CDR3 nucleotides are TGCAGCGTTGTTTCAGGCGCCGAGGAGACCCAGTACTTC.

In this sample, this clonotype turned up many times. This CDR3 reads CASSLEGRTDTQYF. The CDR3 coding sequence is TGCGCCAGCAGCTTGGAAGGGAGGACAGATACGCAGTATTTT. This chain links TRBV5-1 with TRBJ2-3; tentative D call: TRBD2 (6 bases). With 0 bases removed from V and 3 bases from J, the gap between germline ends came to 8 bases. Germline CDR1 and CDR2: SGHRS and YFSETQ. CDR3 length: 14 amino acids.

This clonotype was seen many times. V is TRBV5-8 and J is TRBJ2-1; TRBD1 is a possible D gene (6 bases). The CDR3 is made up of 16 amino acids. V was trimmed by 3 bases and J by 3 bases, leaving 16 bases between them. Germline V gene lookup returns CDR1 SGHTS and CDR2 YDEGEE. CDR3 protein: CASSSEKQGIYNEQFF. In nucleotides, the CDR3 is TGTGCCAGCAGCTCAGAAAAACAGGGAATCTACAATGAGCAGTTCTTC.

This clonotype appeared a few times. The CDR3, as DNA: TGCGCCAGCAGCCAGGTCGTCAGGGACGATGAAAAACTGTTTTTT. Amino acids: CASSQVVRDDEKLFF. The V and J genes are TRBV4-1 and TRBJ1-4; D may be TRBD1 (5 bases). Trimming stripped 3 bases from V and 6 bases from J, with 14 bases between. Germline V gene sequence: CDR1 MGHRA, CDR2 YSYEKL. The CDR3 runs to 15 residues.

This clonotype was counted ten times or more. As DNA, the CDR3 is TGTGCCAGCAGCCTACTTGACGGGTACGAGCAGTACTTC. Encoded protein: CASSLLDGYEQYF. The V gene is TRBV9, the J gene TRBJ2-7; D unresolved. The CDR3 is 13 residues long. CDR1 and CDR2 (germline): SGDLS, YYNGEE. Between the trimmed V and J ends, which lost 4 bases and 4 bases, there was a span of 12 bases.

Many counts were recorded for this clonotype. The J gene is TRBJ2-1, the V gene TRBV29-1, with 7 bases that match TRBD2. Germline CDR1 SQVTM, CDR2 ANQGSEA. This CDR3 is built from 15 residues. V shed 4 bases, J shed 7 bases, and the junction held 13 bases outside the gene matches. This chain's CDR3 is CSVAPRLALRNEQFF. The CDR3, as DNA: TGCAGCGTTGCCCCCAGACTAGCCCTAAGGAATGAGCAGTTCTTC.

Many counts were recorded for this clonotype. The gene calls are TRBV5-1 and TRBJ2-7, with a tentative D call TRBD2 (7 bases). The CDR3 is 14 amino acids. With 0 bases removed from V and 4 bases from J, the gap between germline ends came to 11 bases. The germline V gene has CDR1 SGHRS and CDR2 YFSETQ. This CDR3 is CASSLVRGPYEQYF. The DNA for the CDR3 is TGCGCCAGCAGCTTGGTGCGGGGGCCATACGAGCAGTACTTC.

The V gene is TRBV6-5, the J gene TRBJ1-6; 8 bases line up with TRBD1. Germline trimming cut 0 bases from V and 2 bases from J; bases unmatched to any gene: 3. CDR3 length: 17 amino acids. Germline CDR1 reads MNHEY; CDR2 reads SVGAGI. The CDR3 DNA is TGTGCCAGCAGTTACTCGGACAGGGTCCCCTATAATTCACCCCTCCACTTT. Translating it yields CASSYSDRVPYNSPLHF.

The table lists this clonotype with many counts. The rearrangement links TRBV10-1 to TRBJ2-2; tentatively, D is TRBD1 (6 bases). This CDR3 has 14 residues. Trimming removed 2 bases from V and 5 bases from J, with 9 bases in between. Germline values: CDR1 WNHNN, CDR2 SYGVQD (reference sequence). The CDR3 loop is CASSENRATGELFF. In nucleotides, the CDR3 is TGCGCCAGCAGTGAGAACAGGGCTACCGGGGAGCTGTTTTTT.

The chain employs TRBV25-1 and TRBJ1-1; 9 bases are a match to TRBD1. J lost 0 bases, V lost 8 bases, and 7 bases had no gene match. The CDR3 contains 15 residues. CDR1 is MGHDK, CDR2 SYGVNS, per germline. The CDR3 here is CASAGQGIMNTEAFF. DNA for the CDR3: TGTGCCAGCGCTGGACAGGGGATAATGAACACTGAAGCTTTCTTT.

This clonotype was counted many times. The chain combines TRBV7-2 with TRBJ2-1; D unclear. The CDR3 has 14 amino acids. Germline CDR1 is SGHTA and CDR2 is FQGNSA. Trimming took 1 base from V and 4 from J, leaving 8 bases between them. Here the CDR3 reads CASSLGISYNEQFF. In DNA form, the CDR3 reads TGTGCCAGCAGCTTAGGGATCAGTTACAATGAGCAGTTCTTC. The full variable domain, its missing parts supplied by reference TRBV7-2 and TRBJ2-1, is GAGVSQSPSNKVTEKGKDVELRCDPISGHTALYWYRQSLGQGLEFLIYFQGNSAPDKSGLPSDRFSAERTGGSVSTLTIQRTQQEDSAVYLCASSLGISYNEQFFGPGTRLTVL.

This clonotype came up many times. The chain carries TRBV12-3 or TRBV12-4 and TRBJ2-1, with D perhaps matching TRBD1 or TRBD2 (5 bases each). This CDR3 comprises 15 residues. Trimming left V 1 base short and J 2 bases short, with 9 bases between. The CDR3 protein is CASSLEGTTYNEQFF. The CDR3 nucleotides are TGTGCCAGCAGTTTAGAGGGGACGACCTACAATGAGCAGTTCTTC.

The V and J genes are TRBV4-2 and TRBJ2-6; a weak D match, TRBD1 (5 bases). The CDR3 extends over 20 amino acids. The germline V gene encodes CDR1 LGHNA and CDR2 YNFKEQ. Trimming took off 0 bases at V and 2 bases at J, with 20 bases between the two ends. CDR3 sequence (DNA): TGTGCCAGCAGCCAAGATGATGGCGACATTTGGGGCCCTGGGGCCAACGTCCTGACTTTC. Translated, it gives CASSQDDGDIWGPGANVLTF.

This clonotype has only a few counts. The chain is built from TRBV7-2 and TRBJ2-7; D possibly corresponds to TRBD2 (6 bases). Germline V gene data show CDR1 as SGHTA and CDR2 as FQGNSA. Trimming cost V 0 bases and J 1 base, with 19 bases left between them. CDR3 length: 18 residues. The CDR3 nucleotides are TGTGCCAGCAGCTTAGCGGACTTCTTTGGGGGGAGATCCTACGAGCAGTACTTC. Translation gives CASSLADFFGGRSYEQYF.

The chain carries TRBV11-1 and TRBJ2-6; TRBD1 matches 7 bases. From germline, CDR1 is SGHAT and CDR2 FQDESV (reference sequence). The CDR3 has 18 residues. The ends lost 2 bases at V and 0 bases at J; junction bases unmatched: 7. In DNA form, the CDR3 reads TGTGCCAGCAGCTTACCCGCACAGGGGCGCTCTGGGGCCAACGTCCTGACTTTC. It is translated as CASSLPAQGRSGANVLTF.

This clonotype was recorded a few times. This chain connects TRBV5-1 to TRBJ1-5; maybe TRBD1 (5 bases). Trimming took off 0 bases at V and 6 bases at J, with 10 bases between the two ends. Germline CDR1 is SGHRS and CDR2 is YFSETQ. The CDR3 length is 14 residues. The CDR3 is CASSLEGDSQPQHF. Written as DNA, the CDR3 is TGCGCCAGCAGCTTGGAAGGGGACTCTCAGCCCCAGCATTTT.

This clonotype was counted many times. For the CDR3, the DNA is TGTGCCAGCAGTTCGCGTTTGGGGGGTAATGAGCAGTTCTTC. Translating gives CASSSRLGGNEQFF. The chain recombines TRBV6-5 with TRBJ2-1; TRBD2 might be the D (6 bases). CDR1 MNHEY and CDR2 SVGAGI come from the germline V gene. V lost 4 bases and J lost 7, with 14 bases in between. This CDR3 spans 14 amino acids.

As concerns this clonotype: Without the conserved terminal phenylalanine or tryptophan, this CDR3 likely stems from a read error. This chain connects TRBV20-1 to TRBJ2-3, with D perhaps matching TRBD2 (6 bases). The CDR3 covers 15 residues. Germline V lookup: CDR1 DFQATT, CDR2 SNEGSKA (reference sequence). The V gene lost 6 bases and the J gene lost 0 bases, with 16 bases spanning the gap. CDR3 sequence (DNA): TGCAGTGCACCGACCGGGACTTCTAGCACAGATACGCAGTATTAT. Protein sequence: CSAPTGTSSTDTQYY.

The gene calls are TRBV4-3 and TRBJ2-5, with D unclear. V lost 0 bases and J 2 bases, leaving 10 bases between the germline ends. The CDR3 has 15 residues. From germline, CDR1 is LGHNA and CDR2 YSLEER. CDR3 region: CASSQEMRQQETQYF. The CDR3 nucleotides read TGCGCCAGCAGCCAAGAAATGAGGCAGCAAGAGACCCAGTACTTC.

This clonotype appeared a few times. The chain links TRBV30 to TRBJ2-1, with TRBD1 identical over 7 bases. The length of the CDR3 is 15 residues. Germline V gives CDR1 GTSNPN, CDR2 SVGIG (reference sequence). Trimming at V came to 3 bases and at J to 0 bases, leaving 5 bases not matched to a gene. The CDR3 coding sequence is TGTGCCTGGAGCGCCGGGACAGTCTCCTACAATGAGCAGTTCTTC. As protein: CAWSAGTVSYNEQFF.

This clonotype was observed many times. The chain couples TRBV6-5 to TRBJ2-3; 7 bases agree with TRBD1. The CDR3 is 16 amino acids. V was pared by 0 bases and J by 5 bases, with 8 bases of the junction left unmatched. Germline loops: CDR1 MNHEY, CDR2 SVGAGI. The CDR3 loop reads CASSYSGRGLVDTQYF. DNA for the CDR3: TGTGCCAGCAGTTACTCTGGCAGGGGGTTGGTAGATACGCAGTATTTT.

The gene calls are TRBV2 and TRBJ2-3; maybe TRBD2 (6 bases). Germline V lookup: CDR1 SNHLY, CDR2 FYNNEI. CDR3 length: 14 residues. Trimming cost V 9 bases and J 1 base, with 14 bases left between them. The CDR3 nucleotides read TGTGCCAGTCACGGGAGTACTGGCACAGATACGCAGTATTTT. It specifies CASHGSTGTDTQYF.

This clonotype was observed a handful of times. The chain carries TRBV29-1 and TRBJ1-4, with D unresolved. Germline V gives CDR1 SQVTM, CDR2 ANQGSEA. CDR3 length: 15 residues. The V end was cut by 5 bases, the J end by 5 bases, with 18 bases between. CDR3 DNA: TGCAGCGTTCAGGACGGTTCAGGCCGAAATGAAAAACTGTTTTTT. It codes for CSVQDGSGRNEKLFF.